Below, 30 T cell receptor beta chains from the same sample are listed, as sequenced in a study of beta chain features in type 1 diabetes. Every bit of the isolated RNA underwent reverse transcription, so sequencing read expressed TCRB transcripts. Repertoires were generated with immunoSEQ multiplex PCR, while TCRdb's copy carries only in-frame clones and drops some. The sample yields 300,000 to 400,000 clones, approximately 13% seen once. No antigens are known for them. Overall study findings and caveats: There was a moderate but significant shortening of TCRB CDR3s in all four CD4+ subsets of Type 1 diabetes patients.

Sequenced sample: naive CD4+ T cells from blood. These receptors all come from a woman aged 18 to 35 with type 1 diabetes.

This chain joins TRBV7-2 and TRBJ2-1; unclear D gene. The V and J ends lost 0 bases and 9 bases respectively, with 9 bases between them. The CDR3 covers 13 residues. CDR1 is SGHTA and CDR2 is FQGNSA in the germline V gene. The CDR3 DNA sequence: TGTGCCAGCAGCTTAGCGATGAGTGGTGAGCAGTTCTTC. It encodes CASSLAMSGEQFF.

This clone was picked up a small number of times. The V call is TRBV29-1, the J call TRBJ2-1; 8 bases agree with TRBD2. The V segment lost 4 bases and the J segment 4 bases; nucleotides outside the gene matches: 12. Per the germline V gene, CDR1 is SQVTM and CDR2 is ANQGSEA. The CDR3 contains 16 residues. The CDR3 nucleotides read TGCAGCGTTGCCCTCCGTGGAGCGGGAGCATACAATGAGCAGTTCTTC. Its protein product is CSVALRGAGAYNEQFF.

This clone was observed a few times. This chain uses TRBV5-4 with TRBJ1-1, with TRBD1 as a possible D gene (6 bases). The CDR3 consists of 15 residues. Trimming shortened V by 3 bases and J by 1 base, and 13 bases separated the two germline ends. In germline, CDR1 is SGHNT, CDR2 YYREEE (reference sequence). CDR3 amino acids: CASSYPRGGNTEAFF. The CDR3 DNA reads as TGTGCCAGCAGCTACCCGCGAGGGGGGAACACTGAAGCTTTCTTT.

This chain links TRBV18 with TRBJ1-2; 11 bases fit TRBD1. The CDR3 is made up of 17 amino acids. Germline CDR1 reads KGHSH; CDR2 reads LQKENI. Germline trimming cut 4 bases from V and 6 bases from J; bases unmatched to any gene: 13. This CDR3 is CASSLGQGASANDGYTF. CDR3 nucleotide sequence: TGTGCCAGCTCACTTGGACAGGGGGCTTCGGCTAATGATGGCTACACCTTC.

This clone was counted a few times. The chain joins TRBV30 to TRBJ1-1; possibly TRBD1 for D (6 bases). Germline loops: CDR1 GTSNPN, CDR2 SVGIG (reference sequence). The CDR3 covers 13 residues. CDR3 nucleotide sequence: TGTGTCCAGTTTCGGACAGCGAACACTGAAGCTTTCTTT. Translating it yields CVQFRTANTEAFF.

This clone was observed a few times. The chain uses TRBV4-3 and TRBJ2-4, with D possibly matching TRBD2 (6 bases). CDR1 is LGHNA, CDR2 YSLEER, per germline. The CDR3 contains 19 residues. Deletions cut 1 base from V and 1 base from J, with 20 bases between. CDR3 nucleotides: TGCGCCAGCAGCCAAGCCCCCCGGGGCGGGGTGGGGGCCAAAAACATTCAGTACTTC. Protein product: CASSQAPRGGVGAKNIQYF.

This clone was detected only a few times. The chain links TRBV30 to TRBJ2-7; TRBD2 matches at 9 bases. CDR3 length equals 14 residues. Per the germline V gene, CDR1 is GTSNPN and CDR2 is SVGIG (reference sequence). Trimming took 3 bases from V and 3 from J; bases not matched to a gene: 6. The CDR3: CAWRAGTSLYEQYF. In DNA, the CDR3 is TGTGCCTGGAGAGCCGGGACTAGCCTCTACGAGCAGTACTTC.

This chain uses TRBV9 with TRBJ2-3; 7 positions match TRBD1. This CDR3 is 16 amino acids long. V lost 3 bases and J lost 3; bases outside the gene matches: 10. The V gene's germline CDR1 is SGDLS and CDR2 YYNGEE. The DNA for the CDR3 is TGTGCCAGCAGCGGAGGACTCTCCAGGGGGACAGATACGCAGTATTTT. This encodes CASSGGLSRGTDTQYF.

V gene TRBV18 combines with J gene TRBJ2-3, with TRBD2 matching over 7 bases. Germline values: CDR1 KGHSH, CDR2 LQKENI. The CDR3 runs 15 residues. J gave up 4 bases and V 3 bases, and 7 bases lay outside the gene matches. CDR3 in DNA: TGTGCCAGCTCACCGGGCGGGAGTGGTGCAGATACGCAGTATTTT. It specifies CASSPGGSGADTQYF.

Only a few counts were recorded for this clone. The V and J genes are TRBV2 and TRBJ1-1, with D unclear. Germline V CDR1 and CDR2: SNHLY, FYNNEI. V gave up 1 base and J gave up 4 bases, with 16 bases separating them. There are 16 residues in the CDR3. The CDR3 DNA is TGTGCCAGCAGTGAAGGAGGAGGCCCTCCAGGCACTGAAGCTTTCTTT. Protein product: CASSEGGGPPGTEAFF.

The CDR3 region is CAISETADIQYF. The CDR3, as DNA: TGTGCCATCAGTGAGACAGCGGACATTCAGTACTTC. This chain connects TRBV10-3 to TRBJ2-4; tentatively, D is TRBD2 (5 bases). The CDR3 is made up of 12 amino acids. The germline V gene has CDR1 ENHRY and CDR2 SYGVKD. Trimming stripped 2 bases from V and 8 bases from J, with 7 bases between.

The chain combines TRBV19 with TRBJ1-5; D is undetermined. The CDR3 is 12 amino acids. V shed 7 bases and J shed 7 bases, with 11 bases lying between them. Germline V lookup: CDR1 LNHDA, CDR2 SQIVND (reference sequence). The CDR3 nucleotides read TGTGCCAGTAACCCCCGTGGCCAGCCCCAGCATTTT. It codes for CASNPRGQPQHF.

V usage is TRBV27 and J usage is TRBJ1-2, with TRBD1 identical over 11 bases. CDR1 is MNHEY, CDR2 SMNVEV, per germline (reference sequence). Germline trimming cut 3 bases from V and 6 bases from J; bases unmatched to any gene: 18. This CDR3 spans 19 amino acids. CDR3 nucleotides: TGTGCCAGCAGTTTTAGAGAAACCGGACAGGGGGCGCGGGGCGATGGCTACACCTTC. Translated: CASSFRETGQGARGDGYTF.

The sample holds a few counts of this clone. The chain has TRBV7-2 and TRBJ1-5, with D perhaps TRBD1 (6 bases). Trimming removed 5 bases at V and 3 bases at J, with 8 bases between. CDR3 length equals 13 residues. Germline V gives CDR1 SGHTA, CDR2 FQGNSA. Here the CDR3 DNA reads TGTGCCAGCAGCCGGACAGTCAATCAGCCCCAGCATTTT. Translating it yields CASSRTVNQPQHF.

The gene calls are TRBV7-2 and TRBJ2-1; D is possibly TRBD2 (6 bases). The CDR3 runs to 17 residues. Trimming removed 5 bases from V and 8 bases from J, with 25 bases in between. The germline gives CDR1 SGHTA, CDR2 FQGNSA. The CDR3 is CASSPSGAGNLYHEQFF. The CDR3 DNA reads TGTGCCAGCAGCCCCTCGGGAGCGGGCAACCTCTATCATGAGCAGTTCTTC.

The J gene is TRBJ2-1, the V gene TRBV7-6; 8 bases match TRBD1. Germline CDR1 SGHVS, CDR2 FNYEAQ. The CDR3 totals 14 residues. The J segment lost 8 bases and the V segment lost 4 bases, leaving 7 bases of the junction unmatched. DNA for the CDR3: TGTGCCAGCAGCTCCCGGAGGACAGGGCATGAGCAGTTCTTC. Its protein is CASSSRRTGHEQFF.

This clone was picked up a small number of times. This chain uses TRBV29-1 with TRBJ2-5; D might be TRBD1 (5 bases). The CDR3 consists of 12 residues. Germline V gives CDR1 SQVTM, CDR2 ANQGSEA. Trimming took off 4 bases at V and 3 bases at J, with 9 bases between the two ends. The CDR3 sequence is CSVGQNEETQYF. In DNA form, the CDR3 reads TGCAGCGTTGGACAGAATGAAGAGACCCAGTACTTC.

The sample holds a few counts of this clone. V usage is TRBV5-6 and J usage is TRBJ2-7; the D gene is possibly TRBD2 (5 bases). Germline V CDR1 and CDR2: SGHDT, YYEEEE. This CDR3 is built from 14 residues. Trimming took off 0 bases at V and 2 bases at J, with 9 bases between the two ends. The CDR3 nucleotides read TGTGCCAGCAGCTTGGGGACTCCTGCCTACGAGCAGTACTTC. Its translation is CASSLGTPAYEQYF.

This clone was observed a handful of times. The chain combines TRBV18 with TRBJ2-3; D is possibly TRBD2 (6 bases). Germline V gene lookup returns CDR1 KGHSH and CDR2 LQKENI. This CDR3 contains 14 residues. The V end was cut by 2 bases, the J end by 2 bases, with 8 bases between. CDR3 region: CASSPASVTDTQYF. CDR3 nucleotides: TGTGCCAGCTCACCAGCTAGCGTCACAGATACGCAGTATTTT. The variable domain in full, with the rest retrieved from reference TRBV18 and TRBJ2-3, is NAGVMQNPRHLVRRRGQEARLRCSPMKGHSHVYWYRQLPEEGLKFMVYLQKENIIDESGMPKERFSAEFPKEGPSILRIQQVVRGDSAAYFCASSPASVTDTQYFGPGTRLTVL.

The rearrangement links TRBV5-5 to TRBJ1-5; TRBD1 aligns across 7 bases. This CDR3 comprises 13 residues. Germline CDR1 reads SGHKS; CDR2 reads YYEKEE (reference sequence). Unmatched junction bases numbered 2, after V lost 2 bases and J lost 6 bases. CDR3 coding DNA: TGTGCCAGCAGCTTCGACAGGGTTCAGCCCCAGCATTTT. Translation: CASSFDRVQPQHF.

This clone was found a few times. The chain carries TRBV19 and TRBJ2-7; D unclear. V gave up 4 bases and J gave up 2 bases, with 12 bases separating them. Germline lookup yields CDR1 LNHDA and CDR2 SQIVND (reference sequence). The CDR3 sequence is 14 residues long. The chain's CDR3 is CASSRSGWAYEQYF. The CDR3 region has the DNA TGTGCCAGTAGTAGGTCAGGTTGGGCCTACGAGCAGTACTTC.

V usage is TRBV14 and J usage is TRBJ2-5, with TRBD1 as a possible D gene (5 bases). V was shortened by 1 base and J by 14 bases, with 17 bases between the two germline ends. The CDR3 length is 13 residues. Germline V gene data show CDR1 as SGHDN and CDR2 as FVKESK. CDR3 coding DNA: TGTGCCAGCAGCCAAGGACTTGCGCGGACACCTTACTTC. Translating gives CASSQGLARTPYF. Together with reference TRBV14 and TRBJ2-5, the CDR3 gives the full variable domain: EAGVTQFPSHSVIEKGQTVTLRCDPISGHDNLYWYRRVMGKEIKFLLHFVKESKQDESGMPNNRFLAERTGGTYSTLKVQPAELEDSGVYFCASSQGLARTPYFGPGTRLLVL.

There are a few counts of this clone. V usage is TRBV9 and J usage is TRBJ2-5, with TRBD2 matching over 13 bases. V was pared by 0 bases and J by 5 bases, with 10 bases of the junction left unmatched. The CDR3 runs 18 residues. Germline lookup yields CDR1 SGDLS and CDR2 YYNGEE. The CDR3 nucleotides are TGTGCCAGCAGCGTAGCTCCCGGGACTAGCGGGACCGGGGAGACCCAGTACTTC. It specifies CASSVAPGTSGTGETQYF.

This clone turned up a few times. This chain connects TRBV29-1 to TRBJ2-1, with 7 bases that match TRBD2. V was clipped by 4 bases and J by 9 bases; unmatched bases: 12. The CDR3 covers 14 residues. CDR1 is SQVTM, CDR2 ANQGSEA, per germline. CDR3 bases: TGCAGCGTTGTGAGTGGGAGGGCCGGTGCTGAGCAGTTCTTC. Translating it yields CSVVSGRAGAEQFF.

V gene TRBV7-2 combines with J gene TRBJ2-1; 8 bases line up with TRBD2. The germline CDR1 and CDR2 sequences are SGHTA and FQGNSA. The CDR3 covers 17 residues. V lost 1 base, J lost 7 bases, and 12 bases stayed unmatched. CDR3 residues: CASSLVSLTGGPNEQFF. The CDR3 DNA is TGTGCCAGCAGCTTAGTAAGTTTGACGGGAGGGCCGAATGAGCAGTTCTTC.

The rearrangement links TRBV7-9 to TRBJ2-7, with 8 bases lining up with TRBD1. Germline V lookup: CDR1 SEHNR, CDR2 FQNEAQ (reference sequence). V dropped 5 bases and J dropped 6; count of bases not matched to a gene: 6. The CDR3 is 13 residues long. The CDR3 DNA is TGTGCCAGCAGCATACAGGGGGGCAGCGAGCAGTACTTC. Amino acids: CASSIQGGSEQYF.

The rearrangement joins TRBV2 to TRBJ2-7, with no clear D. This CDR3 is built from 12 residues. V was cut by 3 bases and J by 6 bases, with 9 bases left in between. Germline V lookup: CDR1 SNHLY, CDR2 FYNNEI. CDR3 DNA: TGTGCCAGCAGTGATGACACGTTCGAGCAGTACTTC. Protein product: CASSDDTFEQYF.

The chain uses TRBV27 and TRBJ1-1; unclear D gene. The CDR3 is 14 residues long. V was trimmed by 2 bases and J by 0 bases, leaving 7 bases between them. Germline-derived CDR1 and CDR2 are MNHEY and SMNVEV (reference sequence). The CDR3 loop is CASSLAGLNTEAFF. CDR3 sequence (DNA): TGTGCCAGCAGTTTAGCAGGTTTGAACACTGAAGCTTTCTTT.

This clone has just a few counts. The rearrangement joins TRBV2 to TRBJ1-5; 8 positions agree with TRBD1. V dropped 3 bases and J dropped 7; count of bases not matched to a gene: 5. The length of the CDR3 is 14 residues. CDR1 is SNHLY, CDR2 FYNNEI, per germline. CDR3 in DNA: TGTGCCAGCAGTGACACACAGGGGGAGCAGCCCCAGCATTTT. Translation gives CASSDTQGEQPQHF.

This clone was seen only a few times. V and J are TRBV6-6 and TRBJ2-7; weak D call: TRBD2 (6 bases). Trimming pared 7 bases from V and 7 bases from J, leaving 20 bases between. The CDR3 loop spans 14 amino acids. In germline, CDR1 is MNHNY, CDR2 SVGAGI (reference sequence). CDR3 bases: TGTGCCAGCAAAGGGGCGGGGTCCTCTTGGGAGCAGTACTTC. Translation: CASKGAGSSWEQYF.